This passage covers 26 T cell receptor beta chains from one sample sequenced in a study of blood T cell repertoires in COVID-19. Some clones are missing from TCRdb's copy, which holds only in-frame ones; the method was immunoSEQ multiplex PCR. The table includes approximately 190,000 clones, around 84% detected once. The sample taken for sequencing was peripheral blood. These receptors originate from a man aged 30 to 39 with active or convalescent COVID-19.

The V gene is TRBV7-8, the J gene TRBJ2-1; TRBD2 might be the D (6 bases). V gave up 2 bases and J gave up 0 bases, with 11 bases separating them. Germline loops: CDR1 SGHVS, CDR2 FQNEAQ. The CDR3 is 16 amino acids. CDR3: CASSLKRVSSYNEQFF. Written as DNA, the CDR3 is TGTGCCAGCAGCTTAAAGCGGGTCAGCTCCTACAATGAGCAGTTCTTC. Filled out from reference TRBV7-8 and TRBJ2-1, the complete variable domain reads GAGVSQSPRYKVAKRGQDVALRCDPISGHVSLFWYQQALGQGPEFLTYFQNEAQLDKSGLPSDRFFAERPEGSVSTLKIQRTQQEDSAVYLCASSLKRVSSYNEQFFGPGTRLTVL.

V gene TRBV5-4 combines with J gene TRBJ1-4; D possibly corresponds to TRBD1 (6 bases). CDR1 and CDR2 (germline): SGHNT, YYREEE (reference sequence). The CDR3 totals 14 residues. Trimming removed 6 bases from V and 7 bases from J, with 16 bases in between. The CDR3 here is CASTYSGVGEKLFF. CDR3 sequence (DNA): TGTGCCAGCACCTATTCAGGGGTGGGTGAAAAACTGTTTTTT.

The rearrangement uses TRBV7-2 and TRBJ2-5, with 10 bases aligning to TRBD2. The CDR3 covers 15 residues. Germline V gene lookup returns CDR1 SGHTA and CDR2 FQGNSA. The ends lost 0 bases at V and 6 bases at J; junction bases unmatched: 4. CDR3 DNA sequence: TGTGCCAGCAGCTTAGCTCTAGCGGGAGTCCAGACCCAGTACTTC. This translates into CASSLALAGVQTQYF.

This rearrangement joins TRBV6-5 to TRBJ2-2, with TRBD1 matching 8 bases. From germline, CDR1 is MNHEY and CDR2 SVGAGI. This CDR3 has 15 amino acids. After removal of 6 bases from V and 5 bases from J, the junction contained 8 bases not matched to a gene. CDR3 region: CASSDRDRLTGELFF. The CDR3 coding sequence is TGTGCCAGCAGCGATAGGGACAGGTTGACCGGGGAGCTGTTTTTT.

The V and J genes are TRBV10-3 and TRBJ2-3; 15 bases match TRBD2. The germline CDR1 and CDR2 sequences are ENHRY and SYGVKD. J was trimmed by 1 base and V by 3 bases; bases with no gene match: 5. The CDR3 sequence is 18 residues long. CDR3 coding DNA: TGTGCCATCAGTGAAGGGACTAGCGGGGGGTCGGGCACAGATACGCAGTATTTT. Protein sequence: CAISEGTSGGSGTDTQYF.

The chain carries TRBV29-1 and TRBJ1-5; 9 bases line up with TRBD1. The CDR3 runs to 13 residues. The junction had 4 bases not matched to a gene; V was cut back by 7 bases and J by 3 bases. Germline-derived CDR1 and CDR2 are SQVTM and ANQGSEA. The CDR3 nucleotides are TGCAGCGCCGGGACAGGGATCAATCAGCCCCAGCATTTT. Amino acid sequence: CSAGTGINQPQHF.

The chain has TRBV7-8 and TRBJ2-2, with TRBD2 as a possible D gene (6 bases). V was clipped by 1 base and J by 0 bases, with 9 bases between them. Germline CDR1 SGHVS, CDR2 FQNEAQ. This CDR3 comprises 16 residues. The chain's CDR3 is CASSLGGGANTGELFF. CDR3 nucleotides: TGTGCCAGCAGCTTAGGGGGCGGGGCGAACACCGGGGAGCTGTTTTTT.

The V and J genes are TRBV15 and TRBJ2-1; 11 bases match TRBD2. The CDR3 is 17 residues long. Germline trimming cut 0 bases from V and 7 bases from J; bases unmatched to any gene: 8. From germline, CDR1 is LNHNV and CDR2 YYDKDF (reference sequence). The DNA of the CDR3 is TGTGCCACCAGCAGAGATAAGGCGACTAGCGGGGTAAATGAGCAGTTCTTC. Translated, it gives CATSRDKATSGVNEQFF.

This chain connects TRBV30 to TRBJ1-5, with D possibly matching TRBD1 (5 bases). Germline loops: CDR1 GTSNPN, CDR2 SVGIG (reference sequence). The CDR3 totals 13 residues. CDR3 DNA sequence: TGTGCTTTTCATCAGGGAGGGAATCAGCCCCAGCATTTT. This encodes CAFHQGGNQPQHF.

The chain carries TRBV2 and TRBJ1-5, with unresolved D. Trimming took off 4 bases at V and 4 bases at J, with 14 bases between the two ends. Germline V gene lookup returns CDR1 SNHLY and CDR2 FYNNEI. The CDR3 sequence is 15 residues long. CDR3 residues: CASSVEGGDNQPQHF. The DNA of the CDR3 is TGTGCCAGCAGTGTTGAGGGAGGCGATAATCAGCCCCAGCATTTT.

The DNA for the CDR3 is TGCGCCAGCAGCCAAGATTCAGGGTTCAATCAGCCCCAGCATTTT. Protein sequence: CASSQDSGFNQPQHF. This sequence joins TRBV4-3 and TRBJ1-5; the D gene is possibly TRBD1 (5 bases). CDR3 length equals 15 residues. Germline V gives CDR1 LGHNA, CDR2 YSLEER. V lost 0 bases to trimming and J lost 3 bases, with 9 bases between them.

The chain recombines TRBV5-5 with TRBJ1-2; possibly TRBD1 for D (6 bases). Trimming pared 7 bases from V and 3 bases from J, leaving 22 bases between. The germline gives CDR1 SGHKS, CDR2 YYEKEE (reference sequence). CDR3 length: 16 amino acids. CDR3: CASLDLPDRWDYGYTF. The CDR3, as DNA: TGTGCCAGCCTCGACCTCCCGGACAGATGGGACTATGGCTACACCTTC.

This chain links TRBV2 with TRBJ1-1, with D tentatively TRBD1 (6 bases). V gave up 4 bases and J gave up 0 bases, with 9 bases separating them. The germline gives CDR1 SNHLY, CDR2 FYNNEI. The CDR3 is 14 residues long. CDR3 nucleotides: TGTGCCAGCAGTGGGCGACAGGTGAACACTGAAGCTTTCTTT. It specifies CASSGRQVNTEAFF.

The rearrangement uses TRBV12-5 and TRBJ2-1, with TRBD2 matching over 9 bases. V was pared by 4 bases and J by 8 bases, with 9 bases of the junction left unmatched. CDR1 is LGHNT and CDR2 is FRNRAP in the germline V gene. This CDR3 has 15 residues. The CDR3 DNA reads as TGTGCTAGTGGTTCGCCGGGACTAGCACGCGATGAGCAGTTCTTC. It is translated as CASGSPGLARDEQFF.

The chain combines TRBV18 with TRBJ2-1; D not certain. Germline CDR1 is KGHSH and CDR2 is LQKENI. The CDR3 contains 13 residues. With 2 bases removed from V and 4 bases from J, the gap between germline ends came to 6 bases. CDR3 residues: CASSPSVYNEQFF. The DNA of the CDR3 is TGTGCCAGCTCACCATCCGTTTACAATGAGCAGTTCTTC.

This clone has just a few counts. This chain joins TRBV29-1 and TRBJ1-1; 9 nucleotides agree with TRBD1. The CDR3 spans 15 residues. With 6 bases clipped from V and 1 base from J, the junction kept 9 bases outside the gene matches. Looked up from germline, CDR1 is SQVTM and CDR2 is ANQGSEA. The CDR3 is CSVQKQGASNTEAFF. CDR3 nucleotide sequence: TGCAGCGTCCAAAAACAGGGGGCGTCGAACACTGAAGCTTTCTTT.

The chain couples TRBV5-6 to TRBJ1-5; D is unclear. This CDR3 contains 15 residues. The germline gives CDR1 SGHDT, CDR2 YYEEEE. V shed 2 bases and J shed 1 base, with 10 bases lying between them. In DNA form, the CDR3 reads TGTGCCAGCAGCTTTGGAGATGGAAGCAATCAGCCCCAGCATTTT. Translation gives CASSFGDGSNQPQHF.

The chain couples TRBV25-1 to TRBJ2-7; D perhaps matches TRBD2 (5 bases). The CDR3 loop spans 13 amino acids. V lost 2 bases to trimming and J lost 5 bases, with 10 bases between them. The germline CDR1 and CDR2 sequences are MGHDK and SYGVNS. The CDR3 DNA sequence: TGTGCCAGCAGTGAAATAGAGGGCAACGAGCAGTACTTC. Amino acids: CASSEIEGNEQYF.

This rearrangement joins TRBV28 to TRBJ2-2; 9 nucleotides line up with TRBD1. J lost 3 bases, V lost 6 bases, and 8 bases had no gene match. The CDR3 contains 16 residues. The germline V gene has CDR1 MDHEN and CDR2 SYDVKM. The CDR3 coding sequence is TGTGCCAGCAGCTTACAGGGGGCGCAGGACACCGGGGAGCTGTTTTTT. Its protein is CASSLQGAQDTGELFF.

This chain joins TRBV18 and TRBJ1-6, with TRBD1 as a possible D gene (5 bases). Germline V CDR1 and CDR2: KGHSH, LQKENI. This CDR3 is built from 15 residues. Trimming pared 4 bases from V and 5 bases from J, leaving 12 bases between. In DNA form, the CDR3 reads TGTGCCAGCTCACTGGGACTGGGGCATAATTCACCCCTCCACTTT. This gives the protein CASSLGLGHNSPLHF.

The V call is TRBV6-5, the J call TRBJ1-4; D is perhaps TRBD1 (5 bases). The CDR3 contains 16 residues. V was trimmed by 2 bases and J by 1 base, leaving 11 bases between them. The V gene's germline CDR1 is MNHEY and CDR2 SVGAGI. The CDR3 region is CASSYGGSGTNEKLFF. CDR3 bases: TGTGCCAGCAGTTACGGGGGGAGCGGAACTAATGAAAAACTGTTTTTT.

The chain couples TRBV7-8 to TRBJ1-1; 7 nucleotides align to TRBD1. V was clipped by 6 bases and J by 1 base; unmatched bases: 11. Per the germline V gene, CDR1 is SGHVS and CDR2 is FQNEAQ. The CDR3 spans 16 residues. In nucleotides, the CDR3 is TGTGCCAGCAGATCCACAGGGGTGGTTTCGAACACTGAAGCTTTCTTT. Protein sequence: CASRSTGVVSNTEAFF.

This clone came up once. V is TRBV27 and J is TRBJ1-6; no reliable D call. CDR1 and CDR2 from the germline V gene are MNHEY and SMNVEV (reference sequence). With 2 bases removed from V and 9 bases from J, the gap between germline ends came to 11 bases. The CDR3 sequence is 14 residues long. CDR3 DNA sequence: TGTGCCAGCAGTTTAGACTCAGAATTTTCACCCCTCCACTTT. This codes for CASSLDSEFSPLHF.

This clone was seen just once. This chain joins TRBV5-1 and TRBJ1-1; no definite D call. V lost 0 bases and J 11 bases, leaving 20 bases between the germline ends. Germline V gene sequence: CDR1 SGHRS, CDR2 YFSETQ. This CDR3 is 15 amino acids long. The CDR3 spells CASSLDSTDNVGAFF. For the CDR3, the DNA is TGCGCCAGCAGCTTGGATTCGACCGATAATGTCGGGGCTTTCTTT. Supplemented by reference TRBV5-1 and TRBJ1-1, the full variable domain reads KAGVTQTPRYLIKTRGQQVTLSCSPISGHRSVSWYQQTPGQGLQFLFEYFSETQRNKGNFPGRFSGRQFSNSRSEMNVSTLELGDSALYLCASSLDSTDNVGAFFGQGTRLTVV.

The chain couples TRBV27 to TRBJ2-4; 9 positions agree with TRBD1. This CDR3 contains 16 residues. Germline CDR1 is MNHEY and CDR2 is SMNVEV (reference sequence). V lost 5 bases, J lost 0 bases, and 5 bases stayed unmatched. The CDR3: CASSPVQGAAKNIQYF. As DNA, the CDR3 is TGTGCCAGCAGTCCGGTACAGGGGGCAGCCAAAAACATTCAGTACTTC.

V gene TRBV12-3 or TRBV12-4 combines with J gene TRBJ1-1; 11 nucleotides align to TRBD1. The V segment lost 5 bases and the J segment 10 bases; nucleotides outside the gene matches: 3. There are 12 residues in the CDR3. The CDR3 reads CASSKGQGAAFF. The CDR3 nucleotides read TGTGCCAGCAGTAAAGGACAGGGGGCAGCTTTCTTT.